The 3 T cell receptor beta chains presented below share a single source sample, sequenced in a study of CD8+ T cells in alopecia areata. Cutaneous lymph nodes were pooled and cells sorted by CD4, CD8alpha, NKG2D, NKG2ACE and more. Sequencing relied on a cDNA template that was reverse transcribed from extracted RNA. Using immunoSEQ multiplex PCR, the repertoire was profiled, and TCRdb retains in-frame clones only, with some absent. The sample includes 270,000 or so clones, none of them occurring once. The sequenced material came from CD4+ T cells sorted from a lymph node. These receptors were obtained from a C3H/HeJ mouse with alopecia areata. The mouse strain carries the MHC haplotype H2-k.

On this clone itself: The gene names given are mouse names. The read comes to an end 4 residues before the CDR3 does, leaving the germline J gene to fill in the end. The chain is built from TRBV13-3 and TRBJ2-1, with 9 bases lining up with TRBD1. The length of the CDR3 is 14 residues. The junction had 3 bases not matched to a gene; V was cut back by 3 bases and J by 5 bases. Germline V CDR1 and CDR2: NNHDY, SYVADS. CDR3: CASSGTGDNAEQFF. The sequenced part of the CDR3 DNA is TGTGCCAGCAGTGGGACAGGGGATAATGCT.

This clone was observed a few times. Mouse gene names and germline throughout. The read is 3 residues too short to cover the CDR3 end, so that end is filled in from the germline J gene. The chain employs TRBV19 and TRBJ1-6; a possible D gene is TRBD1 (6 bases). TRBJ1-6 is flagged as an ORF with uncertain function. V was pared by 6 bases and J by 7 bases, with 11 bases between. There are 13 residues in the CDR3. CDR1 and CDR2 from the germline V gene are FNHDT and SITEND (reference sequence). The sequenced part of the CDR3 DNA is TGTGCCAGCAATCCAGGGGAAAATTCGCCC. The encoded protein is CASNPGENSP. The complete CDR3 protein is CASNPGENSPLYF.

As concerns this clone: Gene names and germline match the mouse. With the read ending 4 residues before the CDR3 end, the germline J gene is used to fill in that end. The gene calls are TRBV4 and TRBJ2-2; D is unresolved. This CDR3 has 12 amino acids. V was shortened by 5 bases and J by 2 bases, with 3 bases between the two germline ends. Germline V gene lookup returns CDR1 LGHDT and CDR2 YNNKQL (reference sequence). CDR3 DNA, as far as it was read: TGTGCCAGCAGCCTGAACACCGGG. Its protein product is CASSLNTG. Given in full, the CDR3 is CASSLNTGQLYF.